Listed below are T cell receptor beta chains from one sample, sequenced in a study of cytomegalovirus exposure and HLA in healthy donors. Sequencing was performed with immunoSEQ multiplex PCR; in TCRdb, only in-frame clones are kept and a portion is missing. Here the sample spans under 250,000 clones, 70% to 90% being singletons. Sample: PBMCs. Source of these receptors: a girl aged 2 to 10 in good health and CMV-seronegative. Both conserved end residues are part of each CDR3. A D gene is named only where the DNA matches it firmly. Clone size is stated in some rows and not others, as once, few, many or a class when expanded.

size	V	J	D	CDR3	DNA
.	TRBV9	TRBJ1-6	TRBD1	CASSVGGQGGSPLHF	TGTGCCAGCAGCGTGGGGGGACAGGGCGGCTCACCCCTCCACTTT
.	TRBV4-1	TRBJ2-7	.	CASSHLRESNEQYF	TGCGCCAGCAGCCATTTACGGGAGTCCAACGAGCAGTACTTC
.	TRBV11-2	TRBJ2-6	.	CASSLEEAGSGANVLTF	TGTGCCAGCAGCTTAGAAGAGGCGGGCTCTGGGGCCAACGTCCTGACTTTC
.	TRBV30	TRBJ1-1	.	CAWSVNRIGGSGTEAFF	TGTGCCTGGAGTGTAAATAGAATAGGGGGAAGTGGCACTGAAGCTTTCTTT
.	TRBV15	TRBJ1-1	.	CATSRPRMNTEAFF	TGTGCCACCAGCAGACCGAGGATGAACACTGAAGCTTTCTTT
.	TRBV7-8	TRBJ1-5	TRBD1	CASSLLGGSNQPQHF	TGTGCCAGCAGCTTACTAGGGGGCAGCAATCAGCCCCAGCATTTT
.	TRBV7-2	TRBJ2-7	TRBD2	CASRFGTSGSRSYEQYF	TGTGCCAGCAGATTCGGGACTAGCGGATCACGCTCCTACGAGCAGTACTTC
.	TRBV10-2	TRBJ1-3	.	CATTRVPSGNTIYF	TGCGCCACAACCAGGGTCCCCTCTGGAAACACCATATATTTT
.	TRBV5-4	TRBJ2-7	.	CASSLGATGNYEQYF	TGTGCCAGCAGCTTGGGAGCTACAGGGAACTACGAGCAGTACTTC
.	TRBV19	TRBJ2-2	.	CASSERGGNTGELFF	TGTGCCAGTAGTGAAAGAGGGGGTAACACCGGGGAGCTGTTTTTT
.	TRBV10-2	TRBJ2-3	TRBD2	CASSEPASGSPDTQYF	TGCGCCAGCAGTGAGCCGGCTAGCGGGAGCCCCGATACGCAGTATTTT
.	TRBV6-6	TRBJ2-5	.	CASSYGNQETQYF	TGTGCCAGCAGTTACGGCAACCAAGAGACCCAGTACTTC
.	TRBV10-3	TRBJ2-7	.	CAISLDSVSYEQYF	TGTGCCATCAGCCTCGACAGCGTTAGCTACGAGCAGTACTTC
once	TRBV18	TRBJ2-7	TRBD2	CASTPRLAEIYEQYF	TGTGCCAGCACCCCTCGACTAGCCGAAATCTACGAGCAGTACTTC
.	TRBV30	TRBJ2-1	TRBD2	CAWSVLRTSGGYNEQFF	TGTGCCTGGAGTGTTCTCCGGACTAGCGGAGGTTACAATGAGCAGTTCTTC
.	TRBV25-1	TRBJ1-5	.	CASSAQNQPQHF	TGTGCCAGCAGTGCGCAGAATCAGCCCCAGCATTTT
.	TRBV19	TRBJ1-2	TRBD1	CASSKGQGGYGYTF	TGTGCCAGTAGTAAGGGACAGGGAGGATATGGCTACACCTTC
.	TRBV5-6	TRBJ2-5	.	CASSVVPRAETQYF	TGTGCCAGCAGCGTCGTCCCCAGGGCAGAGACCCAGTACTTC
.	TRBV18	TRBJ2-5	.	CASSPALKETQYF	TGTGCCAGCTCACCGGCCTTAAAAGAGACCCAGTACTTC
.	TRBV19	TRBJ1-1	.	CASSPQEGRLGTEAFF	TGTGCCAGTAGTCCCCAGGAGGGGCGACTTGGCACTGAAGCTTTCTTT
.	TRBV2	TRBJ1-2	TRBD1	CASLQGARGYTF	TGTGCCAGCCTACAGGGGGCGCGAGGCTACACCTTC
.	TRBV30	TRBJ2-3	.	CAWMLAPNTDTQYF	TGTGCCTGGATGCTAGCGCCAAACACGGATACGCAGTATTTT
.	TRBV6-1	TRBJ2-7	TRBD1	CAGQGRSYEQYF	TGTGCCGGACAGGGGAGGTCCTACGAGCAGTACTTC
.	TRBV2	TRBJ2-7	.	CASRAGPSYEQYF	TGTGCCAGCAGAGCAGGGCCCTCCTACGAGCAGTACTTC
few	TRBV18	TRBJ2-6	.	CASSPFLAGLTSGANVLTF	TGTGCCAGCTCACCATTCTTGGCAGGGCTCACCTCTGGGGCCAACGTCCTGACTTTC
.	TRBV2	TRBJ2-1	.	CASFKEGALDNEQFF	TGTGCCAGCTTCAAGGAGGGGGCGCTTGATAATGAGCAGTTCTTC
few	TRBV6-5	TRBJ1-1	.	CASSYHAENTEAFF	TGTGCCAGCAGTTACCACGCGGAGAACACTGAAGCTTTCTTT
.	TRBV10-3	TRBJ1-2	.	CAIRDRYGYTF	TGTGCCATCAGGGACAGATATGGCTACACCTTC
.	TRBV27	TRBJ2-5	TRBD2	CASSRAGGWETQYF	TGTGCCAGCAGTCGGGCGGGAGGCTGGGAGACCCAGTACTTC